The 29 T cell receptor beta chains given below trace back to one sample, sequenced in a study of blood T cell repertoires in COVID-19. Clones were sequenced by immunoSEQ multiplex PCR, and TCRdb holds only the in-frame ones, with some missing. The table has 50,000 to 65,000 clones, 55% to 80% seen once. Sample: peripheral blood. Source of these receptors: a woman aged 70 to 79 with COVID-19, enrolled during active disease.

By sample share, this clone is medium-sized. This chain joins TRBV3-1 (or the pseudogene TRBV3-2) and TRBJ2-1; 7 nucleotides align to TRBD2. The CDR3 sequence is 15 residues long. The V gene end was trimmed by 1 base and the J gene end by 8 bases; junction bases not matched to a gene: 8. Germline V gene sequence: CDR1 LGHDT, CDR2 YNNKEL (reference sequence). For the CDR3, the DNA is TGTGCCAGCAGCCAAGGGGGCGGGGGATCTGATGAGCAGTTCTTC. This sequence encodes CASSQGGGGSDEQFF.

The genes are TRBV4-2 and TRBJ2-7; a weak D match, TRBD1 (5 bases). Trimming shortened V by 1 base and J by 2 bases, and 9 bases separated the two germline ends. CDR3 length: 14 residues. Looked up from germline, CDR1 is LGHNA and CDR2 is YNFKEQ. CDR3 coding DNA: TGTGCCAGCAGCCAAGGGCAGGGTACCTACGAGCAGTACTTC. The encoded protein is CASSQGQGTYEQYF.

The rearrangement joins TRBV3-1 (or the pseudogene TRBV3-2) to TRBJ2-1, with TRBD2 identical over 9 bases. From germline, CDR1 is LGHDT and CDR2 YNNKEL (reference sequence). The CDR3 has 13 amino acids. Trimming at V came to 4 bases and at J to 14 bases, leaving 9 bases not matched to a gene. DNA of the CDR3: TGTGCCAGCAGCCCTGGGACTAGCAGACCGGAGTTCTTC. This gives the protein CASSPGTSRPEFF.

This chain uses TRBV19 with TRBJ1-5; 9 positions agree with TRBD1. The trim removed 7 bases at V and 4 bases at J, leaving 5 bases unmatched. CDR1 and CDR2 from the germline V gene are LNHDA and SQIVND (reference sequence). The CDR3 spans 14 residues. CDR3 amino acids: CASTGQGPNQPQHF. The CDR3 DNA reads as TGTGCCAGTACGGGACAGGGCCCGAATCAGCCCCAGCATTTT.

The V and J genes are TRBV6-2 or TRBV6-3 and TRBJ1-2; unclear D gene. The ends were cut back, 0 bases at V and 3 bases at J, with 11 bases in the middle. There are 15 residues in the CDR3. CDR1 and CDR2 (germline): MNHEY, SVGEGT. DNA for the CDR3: TGTGCCAGCAGTTACTCGGCCAGTCTCTACTATGGCTACACCTTC. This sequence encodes CASSYSASLYYGYTF.

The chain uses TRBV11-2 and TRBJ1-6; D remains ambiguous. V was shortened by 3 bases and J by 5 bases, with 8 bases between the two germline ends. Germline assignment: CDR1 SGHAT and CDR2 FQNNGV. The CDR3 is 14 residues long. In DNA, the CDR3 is TGTGCCAGCAGCTTTGGGCAGAATAATTCACCCCTCCACTTT. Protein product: CASSFGQNNSPLHF.

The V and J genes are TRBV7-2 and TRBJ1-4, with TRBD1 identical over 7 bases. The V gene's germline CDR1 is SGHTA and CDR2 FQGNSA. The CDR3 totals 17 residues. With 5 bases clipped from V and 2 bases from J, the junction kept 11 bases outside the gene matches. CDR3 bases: TGTGCCAGCAGCCTCTTCCCCAGGGGGAGGACTAATGAAAAACTGTTTTTT. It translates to CASSLFPRGRTNEKLFF. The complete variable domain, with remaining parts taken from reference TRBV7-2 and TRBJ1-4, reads GAGVSQSPSNKVTEKGKDVELRCDPISGHTALYWYRQSLGQGLEFLIYFQGNSAPDKSGLPSDRFSAERTGGSVSTLTIQRTQQEDSAVYLCASSLFPRGRTNEKLFFGSGTQLSVL.

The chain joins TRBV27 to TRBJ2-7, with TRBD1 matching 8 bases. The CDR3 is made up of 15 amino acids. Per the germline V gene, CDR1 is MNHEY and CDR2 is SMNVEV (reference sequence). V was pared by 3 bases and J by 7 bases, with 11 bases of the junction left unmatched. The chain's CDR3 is CASSLELRGRGEQYF. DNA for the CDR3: TGTGCCAGCAGTTTGGAGCTCAGGGGGCGTGGGGAGCAGTACTTC.

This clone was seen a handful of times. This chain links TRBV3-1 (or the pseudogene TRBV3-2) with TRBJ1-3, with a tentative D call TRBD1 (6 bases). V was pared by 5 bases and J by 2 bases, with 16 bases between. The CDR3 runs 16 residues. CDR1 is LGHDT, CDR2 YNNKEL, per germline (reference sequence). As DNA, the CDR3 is TGTGCCAGCAGCGATGGAAAGGCAGGGGCTGGAAACACCATATATTTT. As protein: CASSDGKAGAGNTIYF.

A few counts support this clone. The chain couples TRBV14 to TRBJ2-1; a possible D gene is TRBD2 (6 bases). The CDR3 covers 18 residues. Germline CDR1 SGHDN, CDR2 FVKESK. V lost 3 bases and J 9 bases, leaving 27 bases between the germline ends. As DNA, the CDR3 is TGTGCCAGCAGCCATAATGTGGCGGGGCTATGGTCGCCGGTTGAGCAGTTCTTC. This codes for CASSHNVAGLWSPVEQFF.

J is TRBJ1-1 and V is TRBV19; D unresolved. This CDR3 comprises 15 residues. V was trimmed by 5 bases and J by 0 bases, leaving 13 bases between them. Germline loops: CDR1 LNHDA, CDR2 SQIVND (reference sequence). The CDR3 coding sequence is TGTGCCAGTAGTGACGAACGGAGATTGAACACTGAAGCTTTCTTT. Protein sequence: CASSDERRLNTEAFF.

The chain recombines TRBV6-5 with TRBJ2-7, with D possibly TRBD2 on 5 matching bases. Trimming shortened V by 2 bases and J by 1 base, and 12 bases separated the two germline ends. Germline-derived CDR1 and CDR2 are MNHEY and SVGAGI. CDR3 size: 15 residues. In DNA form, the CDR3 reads TGTGCCAGCAGTTACGAGGCGGGTGTTTCCTACGAGCAGTACTTC. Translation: CASSYEAGVSYEQYF.

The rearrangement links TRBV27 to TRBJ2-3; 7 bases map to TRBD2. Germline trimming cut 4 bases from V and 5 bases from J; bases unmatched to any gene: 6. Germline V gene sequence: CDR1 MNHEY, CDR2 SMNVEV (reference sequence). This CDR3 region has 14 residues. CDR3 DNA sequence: TGTGCCAGCAGTTATGGCGGGAGTCTAGATACGCAGTATTTT. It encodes CASSYGGSLDTQYF.

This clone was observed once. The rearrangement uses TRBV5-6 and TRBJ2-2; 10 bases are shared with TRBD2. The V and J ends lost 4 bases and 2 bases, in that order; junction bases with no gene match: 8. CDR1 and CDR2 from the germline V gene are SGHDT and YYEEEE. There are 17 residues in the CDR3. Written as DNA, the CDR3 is TGTGCCAGCAGCGATAGGACTAGCGGATATAACACCGGGGAGCTGTTTTTT. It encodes CASSDRTSGYNTGELFF.

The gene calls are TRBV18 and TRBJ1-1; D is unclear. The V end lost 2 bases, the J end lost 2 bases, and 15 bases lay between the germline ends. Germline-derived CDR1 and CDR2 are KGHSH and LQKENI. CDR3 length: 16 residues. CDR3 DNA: TGTGCCAGCTCACCAGAGATTGCGGGGTATAACACTGAAGCTTTCTTT. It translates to CASSPEIAGYNTEAFF. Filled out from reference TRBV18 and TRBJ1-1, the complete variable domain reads NAGVMQNPRHLVRRRGQEARLRCSPMKGHSHVYWYRQLPEEGLKFMVYLQKENIIDESGMPKERFSAEFPKEGPSILRIQQVVRGDSAAYFCASSPEIAGYNTEAFFGQGTRLTVV.

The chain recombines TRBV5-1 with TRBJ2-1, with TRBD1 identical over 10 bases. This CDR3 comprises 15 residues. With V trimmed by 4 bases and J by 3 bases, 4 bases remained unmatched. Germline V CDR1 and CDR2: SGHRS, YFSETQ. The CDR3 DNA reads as TGCGCCAGCAGCCGGACAGGGGGAGGCTACAATGAGCAGTTCTTC. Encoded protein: CASSRTGGGYNEQFF.

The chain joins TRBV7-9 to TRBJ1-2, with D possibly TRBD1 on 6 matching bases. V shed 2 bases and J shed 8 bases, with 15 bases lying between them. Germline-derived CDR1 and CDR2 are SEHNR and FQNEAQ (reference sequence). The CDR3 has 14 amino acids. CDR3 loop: CASSLQSGVWGYTF. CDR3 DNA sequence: TGTGCCAGCAGCTTACAATCAGGGGTTTGGGGCTACACCTTC.

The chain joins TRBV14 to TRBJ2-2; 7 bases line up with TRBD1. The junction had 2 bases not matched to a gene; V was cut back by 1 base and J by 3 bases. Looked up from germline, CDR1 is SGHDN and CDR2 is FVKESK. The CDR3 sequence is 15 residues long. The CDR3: CASSQVRGHTGELFF. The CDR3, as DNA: TGTGCCAGCAGCCAAGTAAGGGGGCACACCGGGGAGCTGTTTTTT. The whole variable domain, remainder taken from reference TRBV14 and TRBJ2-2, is EAGVTQFPSHSVIEKGQTVTLRCDPISGHDNLYWYRRVMGKEIKFLLHFVKESKQDESGMPNNRFLAERTGGTYSTLKVQPAELEDSGVYFCASSQVRGHTGELFFGEGSRLTVL.

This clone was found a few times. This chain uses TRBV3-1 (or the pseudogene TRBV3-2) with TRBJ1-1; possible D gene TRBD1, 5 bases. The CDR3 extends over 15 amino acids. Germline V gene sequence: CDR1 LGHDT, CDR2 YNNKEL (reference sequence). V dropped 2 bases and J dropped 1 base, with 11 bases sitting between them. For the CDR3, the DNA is TGTGCCAGCAGCCAATCCGGACAACCGAACACTGAAGCTTTCTTT. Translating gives CASSQSGQPNTEAFF.

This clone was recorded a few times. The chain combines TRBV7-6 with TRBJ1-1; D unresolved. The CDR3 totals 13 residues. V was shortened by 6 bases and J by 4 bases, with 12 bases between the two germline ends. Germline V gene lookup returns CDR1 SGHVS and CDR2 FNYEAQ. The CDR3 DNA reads TGTGCCAGCAGGCTGCGGGGAGGCACTGAAGCTTTCTTT. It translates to CASRLRGGTEAFF.

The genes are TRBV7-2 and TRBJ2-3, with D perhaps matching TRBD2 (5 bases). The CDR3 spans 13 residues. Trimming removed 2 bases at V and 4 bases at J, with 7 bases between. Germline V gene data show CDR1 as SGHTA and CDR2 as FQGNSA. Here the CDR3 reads CASSLLAPDTQYF. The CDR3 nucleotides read TGTGCCAGCAGCTTACTAGCCCCAGATACGCAGTATTTT.

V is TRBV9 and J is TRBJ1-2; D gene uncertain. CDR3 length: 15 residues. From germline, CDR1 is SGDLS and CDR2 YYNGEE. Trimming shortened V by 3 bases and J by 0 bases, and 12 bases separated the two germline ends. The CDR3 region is CASSGSTAANYGYTF. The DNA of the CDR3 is TGTGCCAGCAGCGGATCCACAGCAGCTAACTATGGCTACACCTTC.

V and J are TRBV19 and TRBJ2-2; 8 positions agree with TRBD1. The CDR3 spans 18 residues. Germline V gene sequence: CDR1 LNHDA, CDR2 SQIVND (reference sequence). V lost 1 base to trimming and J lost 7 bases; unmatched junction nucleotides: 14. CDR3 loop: CASSIGVRGPFKDGELFF. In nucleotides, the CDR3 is TGTGCCAGTAGTATAGGCGTCAGGGGGCCCTTCAAGGACGGGGAGCTGTTTTTT.

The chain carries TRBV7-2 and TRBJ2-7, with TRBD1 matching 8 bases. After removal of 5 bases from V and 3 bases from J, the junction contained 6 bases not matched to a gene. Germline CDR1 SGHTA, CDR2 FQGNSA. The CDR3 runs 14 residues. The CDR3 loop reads CASSLRQGSYEQYF. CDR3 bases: TGTGCCAGCAGCCTCCGACAGGGGAGCTACGAGCAGTACTTC.

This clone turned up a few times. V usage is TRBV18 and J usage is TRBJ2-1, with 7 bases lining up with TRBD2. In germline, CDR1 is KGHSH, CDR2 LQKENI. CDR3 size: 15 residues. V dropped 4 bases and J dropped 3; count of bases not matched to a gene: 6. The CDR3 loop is CASSLRLAVYNEQFF. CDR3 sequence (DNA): TGTGCCAGCTCACTCCGGCTAGCGGTCTACAATGAGCAGTTCTTC.

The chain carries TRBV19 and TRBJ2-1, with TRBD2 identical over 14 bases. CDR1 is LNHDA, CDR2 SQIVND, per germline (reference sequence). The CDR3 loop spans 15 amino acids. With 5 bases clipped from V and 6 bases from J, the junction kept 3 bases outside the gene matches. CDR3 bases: TGTGCCAGTAGTCCCGGGACTAGCGGGAGCAATGAGCAGTTCTTC. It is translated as CASSPGTSGSNEQFF. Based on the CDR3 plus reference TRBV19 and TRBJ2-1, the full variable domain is DGGITQSPKYLFRKEGQNVTLSCEQNLNHDAMYWYRQDPGQGLRLIYYSQIVNDFQKGDIAEGYSVSREKKESFPLTVTSAQKNPTAFYLCASSPGTSGSNEQFFGPGTRLTVL.

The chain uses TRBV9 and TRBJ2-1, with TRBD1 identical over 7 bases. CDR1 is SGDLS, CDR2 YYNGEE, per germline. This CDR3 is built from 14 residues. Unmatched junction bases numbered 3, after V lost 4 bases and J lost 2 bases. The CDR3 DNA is TGTGCCAGCAGCCCCGGGACAGCCTACAATGAGCAGTTCTTC. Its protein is CASSPGTAYNEQFF. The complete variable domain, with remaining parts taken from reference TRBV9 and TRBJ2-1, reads DSGVTQTPKHLITATGQRVTLRCSPRSGDLSVYWYQQSLDQGLQFLIQYYNGEERAKGNILERFSAQQFPDLHSELNLSSLELGDSALYFCASSPGTAYNEQFFGPGTRLTVL.

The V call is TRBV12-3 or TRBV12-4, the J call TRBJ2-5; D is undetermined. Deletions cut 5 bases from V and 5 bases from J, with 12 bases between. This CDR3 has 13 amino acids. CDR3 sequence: CASSPPQVETQYF. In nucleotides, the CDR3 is TGTGCCAGCAGTCCCCCCCAGGTGGAGACCCAGTACTTC.

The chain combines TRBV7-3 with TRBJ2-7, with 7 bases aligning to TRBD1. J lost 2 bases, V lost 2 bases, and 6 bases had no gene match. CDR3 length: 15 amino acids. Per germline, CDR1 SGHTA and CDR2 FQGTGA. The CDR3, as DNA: TGTGCCAGCAGCTTAGGACCTGGGACAGCCTACGAGCAGTACTTC. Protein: CASSLGPGTAYEQYF.